The rows below give T cell receptor beta chains drawn from one sample of a study of T cell repertoires in cytomegalovirus infection. TCRdb redid the calling of the reads with MiXCR, one entry per CDR3 protein. The table lists under 350,000 distinct CDR3 sequences, approximately 9.5% of them singletons, with 4.3% in the top ten. Sequencing was performed on PBMCs. The origin of the receptors is a human donor in good health (CMV status not recorded). Some clones in this sample may be carry-over from other donors' samples. The CDR3 runs from the conserved cysteine through the conserved F or W. D genes are given only for firm matches. Size values are once, few and many counts, or a class for expanded clones, and some rows have none.

v_call	clone_size	j_call	d_call	cdr3_nt	cdr3_aa
TRBV12-3/TRBV12-4	-	TRBJ2-3	-	TGTGCCAGCAGGACACAGTACACAGATACGCAGTATTTT	CASRTQYTDTQYF
TRBV20-1	few	TRBJ2-1	-	TGCAGTGCTAGAGATCCGGCTACCGTAGCGGAGCAGTTCTTC	CSARDPATVAEQFF
TRBV6-8	few	TRBJ2-1	-	TGTGCCAGCAGTTACGGACATGACTCCTACAATGAGCAGTTCTTC	CASSYGHDSYNEQFF
TRBV7-6	many	TRBJ1-5	-	TGTGCCAGCAACGAGAATCGGACACCAGCTAGCAATCAGCCCCAGCATTTT	CASNENRTPASNQPQHF
TRBV7-2	-	TRBJ2-2	TRBD2	TGTGCCAGCAGCCTCGGACTAGGAGTAACCGGGGAGCTGTTTTTT	CASSLGLGVTGELFF
TRBV6-8	few	TRBJ1-1	-	TGTGCCAGCACTTTCAACGGGGTGGTCACTGAAGCTTTCTTT	CASTFNGVVTEAFF
TRBV15	many	TRBJ1-1	-	TGTGCCACCAGCAGAGATAAAGGGACAACGAACACTGAAGCTTTCTTT	CATSRDKGTTNTEAFF
TRBV28	-	TRBJ2-3	-	TGTGCCAGCAGTTTAGGGCAGGACACAGATACGCAGTATTTT	CASSLGQDTDTQYF
TRBV6-6	many	TRBJ1-2	TRBD1	TGTGCCAGCAGTCCCGGGACAGGGATGGAACCCTATGGCTACACCTTC	CASSPGTGMEPYGYTF
TRBV12-3/TRBV12-4	many	TRBJ1-1	-	TGTGCCAGCAGTCCAGGGCGATCAGGGGCTGAAGCTTTCTTT	CASSPGRSGAEAFF
TRBV7-6	-	TRBJ2-3	TRBD2	TGTGCCAGCAGCCCACCCCGAGGGACTAGCGGGGCTAGCACAGATACGCAGTATTTT	CASSPPRGTSGASTDTQYF
TRBV7-6	-	TRBJ2-7	-	TGTGCCAGCAGCTTAGTGGAAACAGAGGGAAACGAGCAGTACTTC	CASSLVETEGNEQYF
TRBV11-2	-	TRBJ2-1	-	TGTGCCAGCAGCTTAGAAGCGCCCAATGAGCAGTTCTTC	CASSLEAPNEQFF
TRBV2	-	TRBJ2-2	TRBD1	TGTGCCAGCAGAACCGACAGGGGGCAATTGGGAAGCACCGGGGAGCTGTTTTTT	CASRTDRGQLGSTGELFF
TRBV7-6	many	TRBJ2-6	TRBD2	TGTGCCAGCAGCTTAAGCGGGAGGGGCTCTGGGGCCAACGTCCTGACTTTC	CASSLSGRGSGANVLTF
TRBV27	few	TRBJ1-4	-	TGTGCCAGCAGAAATGTGGGGGCGCGTAATGAAAAACTGTTTTTT	CASRNVGARNEKLFF
TRBV7-9	many	TRBJ2-3	-	TGTGCCAGCAGCGGGGGCGGCACAGATACGCAGTATTTT	CASSGGGTDTQYF
TRBV6-6	many	TRBJ1-5	-	TGTGCCAGCAGTTACGATAGGACACCTAGCAATCAGCCCCAGCATTTT	CASSYDRTPSNQPQHF
TRBV19	many	TRBJ2-4	-	TGTGCCAGTAGTATAGATCGGGGGGACAGTCTGGTCATAAACATTCAGTACTTC	CASSIDRGDSLVINIQYF
TRBV6-1	many	TRBJ1-6	-	TGTGCCACCCACGGGGACCCGGGGGGTAATTCACCCCTCCACTTT	CATHGDPGGNSPLHF
TRBV7-8	many	TRBJ1-1	TRBD1	TGTGCCAGCAGCTTTACAGGGGGAACTGAAGCTTTCTTT	CASSFTGGTEAFF